What follows are 23 T cell receptor beta chains derived from one specimen sequenced in a study of somatic mutations in cytotoxic T cells in rheumatoid arthritis. Measured with immunoSEQ multiplex PCR; TCRdb has only the in-frame clones, and not every one. The profile shows roughly 35,000 clones, around 80% of them singletons. Sequences were obtained from CD8+ T cells sorted from blood. These receptors came from a man between 35 and 55 years old in good health.

V and J are TRBV13 and TRBJ2-7; D is possibly TRBD1 or TRBD2 (5 bases each). Germline values: CDR1 PRHDT, CDR2 FYEKMQ (reference sequence). This CDR3 has 15 amino acids. V dropped 0 bases and J dropped 3 bases, with 12 bases sitting between them. The CDR3 DNA follows: TGTGCCAGCAGCTTAGGAGGGACGGGGAACTACGAGCAGTACTTC. This sequence encodes CASSLGGTGNYEQYF. Looking up the rest from reference TRBV13 and TRBJ2-7 gives the full variable domain: AAGVIQSPRHLIKEKRETATLKCYPIPRHDTVYWYQQGPGQDPQFLISFYEKMQSDKGSIPDRFSAQQFSDYHSELNMSSLELGDSALYFCASSLGGTGNYEQYFGPGTRLTVT.

This chain links TRBV11-2 with TRBJ2-6; no reliable D call. CDR1 is SGHAT, CDR2 FQNNGV, per germline. V was shortened by 1 base and J by 0 bases, with 4 bases between the two germline ends. The CDR3 has 15 residues. The CDR3 sequence: CASSLGFSGANVLTF. CDR3 in DNA: TGTGCCAGCAGCTTAGGTTTCTCTGGGGCCAACGTCCTGACTTTC.

The gene calls are TRBV15 and TRBJ2-7; perhaps TRBD2 as D (5 bases). V dropped 0 bases and J dropped 0 bases, with 9 bases sitting between them. This CDR3 has 15 residues. Germline CDR1 is LNHNV and CDR2 is YYDKDF (reference sequence). As DNA, the CDR3 is TGTGCCACCAGCAGAGAGAGGGCGGACTCCTACGAGCAGTACTTC. Translating gives CATSRERADSYEQYF.

This clone was found once. CDR3 DNA: TGTGCCAGCAGCTTAGCCCCTAGCGGGAGGAGCTCCTACAATGAGCAGTTCTTC. Residues: CASSLAPSGRSSYNEQFF. V and J are TRBV7-9 and TRBJ2-1; 11 bases are shared with TRBD2. CDR3 size: 18 residues. Germline V CDR1 and CDR2: SEHNR, FQNEAQ (reference sequence). J lost 0 bases, V lost 0 bases, and 4 bases had no gene match.

This rearrangement joins TRBV27 to TRBJ2-5; TRBD2 might be the D (6 bases). The V and J ends lost 5 bases and 1 base respectively, with 17 bases between them. There are 16 residues in the CDR3. Germline V CDR1 and CDR2: MNHEY, SMNVEV (reference sequence). The CDR3 protein is CASSQGTGAAQETQYF. Here the CDR3 DNA reads TGTGCCAGCAGTCAAGGGACGGGAGCCGCCCAAGAGACCCAGTACTTC.

The rearrangement uses TRBV23-1 and TRBJ2-7; 10 bases map to TRBD1. TRBV23-1 counts as an open reading frame of uncertain function. Trimming took 0 bases from V and 3 from J; bases not matched to a gene: 11. This CDR3 comprises 18 residues. For the CDR3, the DNA is TGCGCCAGCAGTCAATCTCCCTCGGGCGGACAGGGGGACTACGAGCAGTACTTC. This codes for CASSQSPSGGQGDYEQYF.

The V and J genes are TRBV7-8 and TRBJ1-1; no clear D gene. Germline values: CDR1 SGHVS, CDR2 FQNEAQ. The V end was cut by 1 base, the J end by 6 bases, with 15 bases between. The CDR3 is 15 amino acids. The CDR3 loop reads CASSLERAVNAEAFF. In nucleotides, the CDR3 is TGTGCCAGCAGCTTAGAAAGGGCGGTAAACGCTGAAGCTTTCTTT.

The chain uses TRBV10-2 and TRBJ2-7; D may be TRBD2 (6 bases). Per germline, CDR1 WSHSY and CDR2 SAAADI. This CDR3 has 15 amino acids. V dropped 7 bases and J dropped 3 bases, with 19 bases sitting between them. The CDR3 DNA reads TGCGCCAGCATGCCTCGCGGGAATCGAGGCTACGAGCAGTACTTC. Translated: CASMPRGNRGYEQYF.

The V gene is TRBV28, the J gene TRBJ2-1; D gene ambiguous. The V gene lost 3 bases and the J gene lost 1 base, with 4 bases spanning the gap. Germline CDR1 and CDR2: MDHEN and SYDVKM. The CDR3 sequence is 13 residues long. The CDR3, as DNA: TGTGCCAGCAGTTTCGAATCCTACAATGAGCAGTTCTTC. Translating gives CASSFESYNEQFF.

The V and J genes are TRBV6-5 and TRBJ2-7; D is unclear. This CDR3 is 14 amino acids long. The germline CDR1 and CDR2 sequences are MNHEY and SVGAGI. Deletions cut 5 bases from V and 0 bases from J, with 11 bases between. CDR3 in DNA: TGTGCCAGCAGTGCTGCGCGGAGCTCCTACGAGCAGTACTTC. Its protein product is CASSAARSSYEQYF.

This clone occurred a few times. The genes are TRBV18 and TRBJ1-3; unclear D gene. This CDR3 contains 13 residues. Germline V gives CDR1 KGHSH, CDR2 LQKENI. V was cut by 6 bases and J by 4 bases, with 10 bases left in between. Here the CDR3 DNA reads TGTGCCAGCTCCGGCGACGGGGGAAACACCATATATTTT. Amino acid sequence: CASSGDGGNTIYF.

V gene TRBV28 combines with J gene TRBJ1-4; D unresolved. Per the germline V gene, CDR1 is MDHEN and CDR2 is SYDVKM. The CDR3 extends over 14 amino acids. Trimming cost V 2 bases and J 2 bases, with 6 bases left between them. The CDR3 sequence is CASSLLGTNEKLFF. The CDR3 DNA reads as TGTGCCAGCAGTTTACTGGGGACTAATGAAAAACTGTTTTTT.

J is TRBJ1-2 and V is TRBV6-1; 7 nucleotides align to TRBD1. The J segment lost 6 bases and the V segment lost 5 bases, leaving 6 bases of the junction unmatched. Germline CDR1 MNHNS, CDR2 SASEGT. This CDR3 has 13 amino acids. CDR3 coding DNA: TGTGCCAGCAGTACCCAGGGGGAAGATGGCTACACCTTC. Amino acid sequence: CASSTQGEDGYTF.

This chain links TRBV19 with TRBJ2-1, with D uncertain. CDR3 length equals 12 residues. Trimming shortened V by 3 bases and J by 4 bases, and 4 bases separated the two germline ends. Germline V CDR1 and CDR2: LNHDA, SQIVND (reference sequence). CDR3 loop: CASSIQYNEQFF. DNA of the CDR3: TGTGCCAGTAGTATCCAGTACAATGAGCAGTTCTTC.

This clone was recorded once. The chain links TRBV27 to TRBJ2-1; 13 bases map to TRBD2. This CDR3 spans 18 amino acids. Germline values: CDR1 MNHEY, CDR2 SMNVEV (reference sequence). Trimming removed 6 bases from V and 8 bases from J; junction bases left unmatched: 16. This CDR3 reads CASSPGTSGTQPVDEQFF. In DNA, the CDR3 is TGTGCCAGCAGCCCTGGGACTAGCGGGACCCAGCCTGTGGATGAGCAGTTCTTC.

V usage is TRBV29-1 and J usage is TRBJ2-1, with unresolved D. Trimming pared 3 bases from V and 4 bases from J, leaving 7 bases between. The CDR3 totals 12 residues. CDR1 and CDR2 from the germline V gene are SQVTM and ANQGSEA. In DNA, the CDR3 is TGCAGCGTTGAGTTGGGGTACAATGAGCAGTTCTTC. Its protein product is CSVELGYNEQFF.

The chain combines TRBV4-1 with TRBJ1-1; no definite D call. The V gene's germline CDR1 is MGHRA and CDR2 YSYEKL. The CDR3 is 12 residues long. Deletions cut 7 bases from V and 1 base from J, with 7 bases between. In nucleotides, the CDR3 is TGCGCCAGCATGGGCGGGAACACTGAAGCTTTCTTT. Protein: CASMGGNTEAFF.

There are a few counts of this clone. The genes are TRBV10-1 and TRBJ2-7; no clear D. This CDR3 spans 14 amino acids. The V gene's germline CDR1 is WNHNN and CDR2 SYGVQD (reference sequence). V was clipped by 0 bases and J by 2 bases, with 8 bases between them. The chain's CDR3 is CASSESNWPYEQYF. CDR3 nucleotides: TGCGCCAGCAGTGAGTCCAACTGGCCCTACGAGCAGTACTTC.

V is TRBV6-4 and J is TRBJ2-1; 7 bases agree with TRBD1. Unmatched junction bases numbered 0, after V lost 0 bases and J lost 7 bases. The CDR3 spans 13 residues. CDR1 is MRHNA and CDR2 is SNTAGT in the germline V gene. The CDR3 sequence is CASSDSDRNEQFF. The CDR3 DNA sequence: TGTGCCAGCAGTGACTCGGACAGGAATGAGCAGTTCTTC.

The chain has TRBV4-3 and TRBJ1-1, with 7 nucleotides matching TRBD1. There are 14 residues in the CDR3. J was trimmed by 2 bases and V by 4 bases; bases with no gene match: 4. Per the germline V gene, CDR1 is LGHNA and CDR2 is YSLEER. CDR3 coding DNA: TGCGCCAGCAGCCCAGGGACAGCTAACACTGAAGCTTTCTTT. The encoded protein is CASSPGTANTEAFF.

V gene TRBV28 combines with J gene TRBJ1-1; maybe TRBD1 (5 bases). The CDR3 sequence is 13 residues long. Germline loops: CDR1 MDHEN, CDR2 SYDVKM. The CDR3 spells CVTNRRVNTEAFF. The DNA for the CDR3 is TGTGTTACTAACAGGAGGGTGAACACTGAAGCTTTCTTT.

The chain joins TRBV6-5 to TRBJ1-4; D call uncertain. The CDR3 has 14 residues. The germline V and J ends were trimmed by 3 bases and 4 bases, with 9 bases remaining between them. Germline CDR1 is MNHEY and CDR2 is SVGAGI. For the CDR3, the DNA is TGTGCCAGCAGTTATGCCGTGGGTAATGAAAAACTGTTTTTT. Amino acid sequence: CASSYAVGNEKLFF.

J is TRBJ2-2 and V is TRBV19; possible D gene TRBD2, 6 bases. The CDR3 length is 17 residues. Between the trimmed V and J ends, which lost 1 base and 1 base, there was a span of 13 bases. Germline V gene data show CDR1 as LNHDA and CDR2 as SQIVND (reference sequence). CDR3 sequence: CASSIGRGLLNTGELFF. DNA for the CDR3: TGTGCCAGTAGTATAGGGCGGGGCCTCTTGAACACCGGGGAGCTGTTTTTT.